One and the same sample provided the 19 T cell receptor beta chains below, sequenced in a study of T cells in Graves' hyperthyroidism and ophthalmopathy. Amplification of TCR beta CDR3 regions used RNA as the template. A first-round RT-PCR of the TCR CDR3 used the HTBI primer set. TCRdb recomputed calls from the multiplex PCR reads with MiXCR, one row per CDR3 protein. The repertoire holds hundreds of thousands of distinct CDR3 sequences, with around 15% as singletons. Sequencing input: blood. The receptors stem from a woman under 30 with Graves' hyperthyroidism.

Many counts were recorded for this clonotype. The rearrangement uses TRBV20-1 and TRBJ2-2, with 9 bases aligning to TRBD2. The trim removed 1 base at V and 3 bases at J, leaving 0 bases unmatched. There are 14 residues in the CDR3. Germline CDR1 and CDR2: DFQATT and SNEGSKA (reference sequence). CDR3 amino acids: CSARASGDTGELFF. CDR3 bases: TGCAGTGCTAGAGCTAGCGGGGACACCGGGGAGCTGTTTTTT.

This clonotype was seen a few times. The genes are TRBV19 and TRBJ1-1, with D perhaps TRBD1 (6 bases). Looked up from germline, CDR1 is LNHDA and CDR2 is SQIVND (reference sequence). This CDR3 contains 15 residues. V was pared by 5 bases and J by 4 bases, with 17 bases between. The CDR3 reads CASSLLHEGGTEAFF. CDR3 coding DNA: TGTGCCAGTAGTCTTTTACACGAAGGGGGCACTGAAGCTTTCTTT.

The chain links TRBV24-1 to TRBJ2-1; perhaps TRBD2 as D (5 bases). The V gene's germline CDR1 is KGHDR and CDR2 SFDVKD. The CDR3 covers 14 residues. Between the trimmed V and J ends, which lost 4 bases and 7 bases, there was a span of 13 bases. The CDR3 nucleotides read TGTGCCACCAGTGAACACGGGAAATCTAATGAGCAGTTCTTC. The encoded protein is CATSEHGKSNEQFF.

This clonotype was counted between two and nine times. The chain employs TRBV18 and TRBJ1-5; possible D gene TRBD1, 5 bases. Looked up from germline, CDR1 is KGHSH and CDR2 is LQKENI. V lost 7 bases and J 3 bases, leaving 10 bases between the germline ends. This CDR3 has 13 amino acids. The chain's CDR3 is CASCEGNNQPQHF. CDR3 nucleotide sequence: TGTGCCAGCTGCGAGGGGAACAATCAGCCCCAGCATTTT.

The table lists this clonotype with a few counts. The V gene is TRBV7-6, the J gene TRBJ1-5; maybe TRBD1 (6 bases). Germline values: CDR1 SGHVS, CDR2 FNYEAQ. The CDR3 covers 16 residues. V lost 2 bases, J lost 2 bases, and 13 bases lay in between. The DNA for the CDR3 is TGTGCCAGCAGCTTATCGGCCTACAGGGGCAATCAGCCCCAGCATTTT. As protein: CASSLSAYRGNQPQHF.

The sample holds a few counts of this clonotype. The CDR3 protein is CSVVINEQYF. For the CDR3, the DNA is TGCAGCGTTGTTATCAACGAGCAGTACTTC. The V gene is TRBV29-1, the J gene TRBJ2-7, with D uncertain. Germline V gene data show CDR1 as SQVTM and CDR2 as ANQGSEA. V was pared by 4 bases and J by 5 bases, with 6 bases between. The CDR3 runs 10 residues.

As to this clonotype: A much larger clone lies a single base off, so this may be a read error. V and J are TRBV13 and TRBJ2-7; 7 nucleotides match TRBD1. J gave up 8 bases and V 3 bases, and 7 bases lay outside the gene matches. Germline CDR1 is PRHDT and CDR2 is FYEKMQ (reference sequence). CDR3 length: 13 residues. The CDR3 region is CASSFDRVGKQYF. The CDR3 DNA sequence: TGTGCCAGCAGCTTCGACAGGGTAGGGAAGCAGTACTTC.

This clonotype was counted at least ten times. This chain uses TRBV12-3 or TRBV12-4 with TRBJ2-3, with D uncertain. The CDR3 extends over 14 amino acids. V was clipped by 6 bases and J by 2 bases, with 12 bases between them. CDR3 in amino acids: CASSLSGDTDTQYF. The CDR3 coding sequence is TGTGCCAGCAGCTTGTCAGGAGACACAGATACGCAGTATTTT.

The table lists this clonotype with many counts. This rearrangement joins TRBV7-2 to TRBJ1-2; D not certain. This CDR3 contains 13 residues. V was clipped by 0 bases and J by 8 bases, with 10 bases between them. CDR1 is SGHTA and CDR2 is FQGNSA in the germline V gene. The CDR3 loop reads CASSLAQARGYTF. CDR3 coding DNA: TGTGCCAGCAGCTTAGCCCAGGCTCGGGGCTACACCTTC.

V usage is TRBV25-1 and J usage is TRBJ2-4; TRBD2 aligns across 13 bases. Germline CDR1 MGHDK, CDR2 SYGVNS. The V segment lost 4 bases and the J segment 0 bases; nucleotides outside the gene matches: 9. The CDR3 spans 19 residues. The CDR3 loop reads CASSASGTSGDVAKNIQYF. CDR3 sequence (DNA): TGTGCCAGCAGTGCGTCCGGGACTAGCGGGGACGTAGCCAAAAACATTCAGTACTTC.

V usage is TRBV19 and J usage is TRBJ2-1; D is unresolved. V was pared by 6 bases and J by 7 bases, with 16 bases between. From germline, CDR1 is LNHDA and CDR2 SQIVND (reference sequence). The CDR3 spans 14 residues. As DNA, the CDR3 is TGTGCCAGTAGCCCATTCCCCCGGGTTAATGAGCAGTTCTTC. This gives the protein CASSPFPRVNEQFF.

CDR3 amino acids: CASSTDRGSNQPQHF. The CDR3 region has the DNA TGTGCCAGCAGTACGGACAGGGGAAGCAATCAGCCCCAGCATTTT. The chain carries TRBV6-2 or TRBV6-3 and TRBJ1-5; TRBD1 matches at 9 bases. Per the germline V gene, CDR1 is MNHEY and CDR2 is SVGEGT. The CDR3 is 15 amino acids. J gave up 1 base and V 5 bases, and 3 bases lay outside the gene matches.

This clonotype has just a few counts. The chain combines TRBV6-1 with TRBJ1-2, with TRBD1 as a possible D gene (5 bases). The V gene lost 7 bases and the J gene lost 4 bases, with 16 bases spanning the gap. The CDR3 contains 14 residues. Germline V lookup: CDR1 MNHNS, CDR2 SASEGT. CDR3 in amino acids: CASTPRGEVYGYTF. The DNA for the CDR3 is TGTGCCAGCACCCCGAGGGGAGAGGTCTATGGCTACACCTTC.

This clonotype was found many times. The gene calls are TRBV3-1 and TRBJ1-5; no clear D. The CDR3 runs 16 residues. From germline, CDR1 is LGHDT and CDR2 YNNKEL (reference sequence). V was clipped by 2 bases and J by 3 bases, with 14 bases between them. CDR3 DNA: TGTGCCAGCAGCCAATACTCCCCGGGTAACAATCAGCCCCAGCATTTT. It translates to CASSQYSPGNNQPQHF.

There are many counts of this clonotype. The CDR3 bases are TGTGCCAGCACTTTGGTGGGGCGTAATCAGCCCCAGCATTTT. It is translated as CASTLVGRNQPQHF. This chain uses TRBV12-3 or TRBV12-4 with TRBJ1-5; D perhaps matches TRBD1 (5 bases). This CDR3 is built from 14 residues. Trimming left V 7 bases short and J 4 bases short, with 14 bases between.

This clonotype was detected ten times or more. Here the CDR3 reads CASSPRQGVRNTEAFF. CDR3 DNA: TGCGCCAGCAGCCCTCGACAGGGGGTGAGGAACACTGAAGCTTTCTTT. The V gene is TRBV4-1, the J gene TRBJ1-1; 9 nucleotides line up with TRBD1. J was trimmed by 1 base and V by 4 bases; bases with no gene match: 7. This CDR3 contains 16 residues. The germline V gene has CDR1 MGHRA and CDR2 YSYEKL.

This clonotype was seen a few times. The J gene is TRBJ1-1, the V gene TRBV11-2, with a tentative D call TRBD1 (5 bases). V was pared by 1 base and J by 1 base, with 16 bases between. This CDR3 has 17 residues. Germline V CDR1 and CDR2: SGHAT, FQNNGV. The CDR3: CASSLGGRGGKNTEAFF. The CDR3 bases are TGTGCCAGCAGCTTAGGGGGCCGGGGAGGGAAGAACACTGAAGCTTTCTTT.

At least ten counts were recorded for this clonotype. The chain couples TRBV2 to TRBJ1-2, with TRBD1 as a possible D gene (6 bases). Trimming pared 7 bases from V and 5 bases from J, leaving 20 bases between. In germline, CDR1 is SNHLY, CDR2 FYNNEI. There are 15 residues in the CDR3. The CDR3 sequence is CASKTGRSFGYGYTF. CDR3 sequence (DNA): TGTGCCAGCAAAACAGGGAGGTCTTTCGGGTATGGCTACACCTTC.

This clonotype was seen many times. The J gene is TRBJ1-1, the V gene TRBV18; D ambiguous. The CDR3 has 14 amino acids. The germline CDR1 and CDR2 sequences are KGHSH and LQKENI. V gave up 1 base and J gave up 1 base, with 7 bases separating them. The CDR3 nucleotides are TGTGCCAGCTCACCACGTGACCAGAACACTGAAGCTTTCTTT. Residues: CASSPRDQNTEAFF. The full variable domain, its missing parts supplied by reference TRBV18 and TRBJ1-1, is NAGVMQNPRHLVRRRGQEARLRCSPMKGHSHVYWYRQLPEEGLKFMVYLQKENIIDESGMPKERFSAEFPKEGPSILRIQQVVRGDSAAYFCASSPRDQNTEAFFGQGTRLTVV.